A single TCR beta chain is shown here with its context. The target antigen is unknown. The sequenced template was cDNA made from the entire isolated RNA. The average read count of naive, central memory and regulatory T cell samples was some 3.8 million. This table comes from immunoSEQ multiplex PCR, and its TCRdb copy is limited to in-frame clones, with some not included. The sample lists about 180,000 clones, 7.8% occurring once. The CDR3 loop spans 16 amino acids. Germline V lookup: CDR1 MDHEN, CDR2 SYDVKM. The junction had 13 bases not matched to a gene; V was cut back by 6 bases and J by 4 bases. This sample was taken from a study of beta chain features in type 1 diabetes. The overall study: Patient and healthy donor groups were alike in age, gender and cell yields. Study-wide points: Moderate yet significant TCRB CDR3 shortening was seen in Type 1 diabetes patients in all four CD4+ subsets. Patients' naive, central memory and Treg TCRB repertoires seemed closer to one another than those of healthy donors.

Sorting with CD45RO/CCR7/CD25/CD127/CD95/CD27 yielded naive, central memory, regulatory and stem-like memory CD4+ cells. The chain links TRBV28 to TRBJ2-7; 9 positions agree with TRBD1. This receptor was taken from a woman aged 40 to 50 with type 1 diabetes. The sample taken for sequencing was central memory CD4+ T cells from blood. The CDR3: CASSTPSGTGWYEQYF. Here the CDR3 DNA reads TGTGCCAGCAGCACCCCTTCCGGGACAGGGTGGTACGAGCAGTACTTC.